This TCR beta chain came from a study of metastatic and nonmetastatic thyroid tumors. Study information: Patients with malignant and benign thyroid disease provided blood and tumor or nodule tissue, whose repertoires were compared.

Findings and caveats of the study: According to reports, the diversity of TCR beta was significantly higher in malignant thyroid tumors than in benign nodules, and this held in both blood and tumor samples.

Germline values: CDR1 DFQATT, CDR2 SNEGSKA (reference sequence). The CDR3 has 15 residues. Original data processing: Between-group CDR3 differences, defined by clinicopathological status, yielded a distant-metastasis classifier for papillary thyroid cancer. TCRdb re-clonotyped the PCR reads via MiXCR. The V and J calls here are based on TCRdb, not the publication. The data show tens of thousands of clones, approximately 28% seen once. All patients were untreated before thyroid surgery. Turning to this clone: Antigen unknown. An end of the junction differs from the germline gene, which may be a read error.

The origin of this receptor is a male donor with papillary thyroid cancer or a benign thyroid nodule (not recorded which). Some clones in this sample may be carry-over from other donors' samples. The sequencing input was blood. The V and J genes are TRBV20-1 and TRBJ2-7; 9 nucleotides match TRBD2. The CDR3 region has the DNA TGCAGTTCTAGAGATAGGGGGGGACTAGCAGTCGAGCAGTACTTC. As protein: CSSRDRGGLAVEQYF.